In its sample, the clone carrying this T cell receptor (beta chain) was seen many times. For TCR, cDNA came from 5'RACE template switching, which added a universal primer site and UMIs. TCRdb reanalysed the 5' RACE reads using MiXCR and keeps one entry per CDR3 protein. The repertoire has hundreds of thousands of distinct CDR3 sequences, about 12% of them found once; the top ten carry under 15%. The CDR3 spans 14 residues. The V and J ends lost 5 bases and 10 bases respectively, with 21 bases between them. CDR1 is SQVTM and CDR2 is ANQGSEA in the germline V gene. This entry is derived from a study of T cells after yellow fever vaccination.

The chain has TRBV29-1 and TRBJ1-5; tentative D call: TRBD1 (5 bases). The sequence derives from a man aged 25-45 years who received the YFV17D yellow fever vaccine. The sample here was PBMCs, taken on the day of the yellow fever booster vaccination. CDR3 DNA sequence: TGCAGCGTTAAAGGGTTGGGGCCCTCGGGTCCCCAGCATTTT. Translation: CSVKGLGPSGPQHF.